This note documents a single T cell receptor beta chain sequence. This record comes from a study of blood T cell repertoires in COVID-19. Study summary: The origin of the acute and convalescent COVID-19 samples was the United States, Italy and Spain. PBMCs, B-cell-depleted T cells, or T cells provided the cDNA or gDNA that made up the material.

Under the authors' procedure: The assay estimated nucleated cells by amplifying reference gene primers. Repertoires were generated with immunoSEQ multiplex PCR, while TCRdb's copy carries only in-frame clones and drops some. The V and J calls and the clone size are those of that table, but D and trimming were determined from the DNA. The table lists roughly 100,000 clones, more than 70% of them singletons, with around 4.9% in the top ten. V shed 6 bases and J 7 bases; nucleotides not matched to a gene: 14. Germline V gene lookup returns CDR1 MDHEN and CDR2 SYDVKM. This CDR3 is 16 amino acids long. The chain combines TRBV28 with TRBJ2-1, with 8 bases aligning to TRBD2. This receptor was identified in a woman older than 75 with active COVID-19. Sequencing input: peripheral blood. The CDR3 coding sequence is TGTGCCAGCAGCCGAGCCGGGACTAGGCGAGTGAATGAGCAGTTCTTC. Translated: CASSRAGTRRVNEQFF.